This T cell receptor (beta chain) was recorded in a study of regulatory T cells in long-lasting Graves disease. Sequencing libraries for TCR beta were prepared with iRepertoire HTBI primers and Arm-PCR of CDR3 regions. TCRdb recomputed calls from the multiplex PCR reads with MiXCR, one row per CDR3 protein. This repertoire shows about 470,000 distinct CDR3 sequences, about 22% found once; its top ten account for roughly 7%. CDR1 and CDR2 from the germline V gene are LNHDA and SQIVND (reference sequence). CDR3 size: 14 residues. Trimming removed 5 bases at V and 4 bases at J, with 15 bases between. As for time point: persistent/refractory GD, antithyroid drugs over 5 years with positive TRAb. Isolated PBMC RNA provided the starting material for the TCR library.

The source was peripheral blood mononuclear cells (PBMCs), collected when the disease was refractory, from a patient treated with antithyroid drugs. The chain carries TRBV19 and TRBJ2-7; TRBD1 or TRBD2 may be the D gene (5 bases each). This clonotype was obtained from a female donor with Graves disease. In DNA form, the CDR3 reads TGTGCCAGTAGTCCTGGGACGGTTATTTACGAGCAGTACTTC. Translated: CASSPGTVIYEQYF.